The next 5 T cell receptor beta chains were all read from a single sample in a study of blood T cell repertoires in COVID-19. TCRdb's copy holds only in-frame clones and misses some; the assay was immunoSEQ multiplex PCR. This sample has some 240,000 clones; 80% to 85% occur once, and the top ten carry 5.2%. Sequenced sample: peripheral blood. The source of these receptors is a woman in her sixties or seventies with COVID-19, enrolled during active disease.

The rearrangement links TRBV4-3 to TRBJ1-2, with D possibly being TRBD1 (6 bases). Germline lookup yields CDR1 LGHNA and CDR2 YSLEER. The V end lost 0 bases, the J end lost 8 bases, and 13 bases lay between the germline ends. CDR3 length: 14 residues. In DNA form, the CDR3 reads TGCGCCAGCAGCCAAGAGGGGGCCACTGACGGCTACACCTTC. Translated: CASSQEGATDGYTF.

The chain links TRBV9 to TRBJ1-4; possible D gene TRBD1, 5 bases. Germline loops: CDR1 SGDLS, CDR2 YYNGEE. The CDR3 extends over 14 amino acids. The V end was cut by 4 bases, the J end by 6 bases, with 13 bases between. CDR3 protein: CASSPYTGHEKLFF. CDR3 in DNA: TGTGCCAGCAGCCCTTACACAGGTCATGAAAAACTGTTTTTT. Based on the CDR3 plus reference TRBV9 and TRBJ1-4, the full variable domain is DSGVTQTPKHLITATGQRVTLRCSPRSGDLSVYWYQQSLDQGLQFLIQYYNGEERAKGNILERFSAQQFPDLHSELNLSSLELGDSALYFCASSPYTGHEKLFFGSGTQLSVL.

This clone was seen just once. The chain has TRBV28 and TRBJ1-1, with D possibly being TRBD1 (5 bases). Germline V gives CDR1 MDHEN, CDR2 SYDVKM. V lost 7 bases, J lost 0 bases, and 9 bases lay in between. This CDR3 is built from 13 residues. Written as DNA, the CDR3 is TGTGCCAGCAATTGGGGGGTGAACACTGAAGCTTTCTTT. It translates to CASNWGVNTEAFF.

The chain combines TRBV6-6 with TRBJ2-3; 10 nucleotides align to TRBD2. This CDR3 contains 16 residues. Germline V gene sequence: CDR1 MNHNY, CDR2 SVGAGI (reference sequence). Losses at the gene ends were 2 bases for V and 3 bases for J; bases not matched to a gene: 5. The CDR3: CASSYLGTSETDTQYF. DNA of the CDR3: TGTGCCAGCAGTTACCTTGGGACTAGCGAGACAGATACGCAGTATTTT.

The rearrangement joins TRBV7-2 to TRBJ2-5; TRBD1 matches 12 bases. CDR1 and CDR2 from the germline V gene are SGHTA and FQGNSA. The V segment lost 5 bases and the J segment 14 bases; nucleotides outside the gene matches: 6. The CDR3 is made up of 12 amino acids. The CDR3 is CASSPRDRGLYF. CDR3 DNA sequence: TGTGCCAGCAGCCCCCGGGACAGGGGGCTCTACTTC.